This is a list of T cell receptor beta chains from one sample in a study of T cell responses to AZD1222 COVID-19 vaccine. The protocol was immunoSEQ multiplex PCR, while the TCRdb copy is restricted to in-frame clones and leaves out a portion. The profile shows about 110,000 clones, under 95% of them singletons. Sequencing was performed on peripheral blood, taken on day 0 of AZD1222 vaccination. The receptor source for this set is an adult in good health. Both conserved end residues are part of each CDR3. A D gene is named only where the DNA matches it firmly. Size values are once, few and many counts, or a class for expanded clones, and some rows have none.

CDR3aa: CASSLTTDTQYF
CDR3nt: TGTGCCAGCAGCCTGACGACAGATACGCAGTATTTT
d_gene: .
len: 12
abundance: .
j_gene: TRBJ2-3
v_gene: TRBV3-1/TRBV3-2

CDR3aa: CASSLTAYEQYF
CDR3nt: TGTGCCAGCAGCTTAACGGCCTACGAGCAGTACTTC
d_gene: .
len: 12
abundance: once
j_gene: TRBJ2-7
v_gene: TRBV7-8

CDR3aa: CASRSGQNYGYTF
CDR3nt: TGTGCCAGCAGGTCGGGACAGAACTATGGCTACACCTTC
d_gene: TRBD1
len: 13
abundance: .
j_gene: TRBJ1-2
v_gene: TRBV12-3/TRBV12-4

CDR3aa: CASSRGTSGGNEQFF
CDR3nt: TGTGCCAGCAGCCGTGGGACTAGCGGGGGCAATGAGCAGTTCTTC
d_gene: TRBD2
len: 15
abundance: few
j_gene: TRBJ2-1
v_gene: TRBV7-3

CDR3aa: CASSPRDRVGETQYF
CDR3nt: TGTGCCAGCAGCCCCCGGGACAGGGTGGGAGAGACCCAGTACTTC
d_gene: TRBD1
len: 15
abundance: .
j_gene: TRBJ2-5
v_gene: TRBV7-6

CDR3aa: CASSAMSTNYGYTF
CDR3nt: TGTGCCAGCAGTGCGATGAGTACTAACTATGGCTACACCTTC
d_gene: .
len: 14
abundance: .
j_gene: TRBJ1-2
v_gene: TRBV6-4

CDR3aa: CASSFGGGSNQPQHF
CDR3nt: TGCGCCAGCAGCTTCGGCGGAGGTAGCAATCAGCCCCAGCATTTT
d_gene: .
len: 15
abundance: .
j_gene: TRBJ1-5
v_gene: TRBV5-1

CDR3aa: CASSLAPRDEQYF
CDR3nt: TGTGCCAGCAGCTTAGCACCACGGGACGAGCAGTACTTC
d_gene: .
len: 13
abundance: once
j_gene: TRBJ2-7
v_gene: TRBV11-2

CDR3aa: CASSLGPTDTQYF
CDR3nt: TGTGCCAGCAGCTTGGGGCCGACAGATACGCAGTATTTT
d_gene: .
len: 13
abundance: once
j_gene: TRBJ2-3
v_gene: TRBV5-4

CDR3aa: CASSPERGATNEQFF
CDR3nt: TGTGCCAGCAGCCCAGAGCGGGGGGCTACCAATGAGCAGTTCTTC
d_gene: TRBD2
len: 15
abundance: .
j_gene: TRBJ2-1
v_gene: TRBV11-3

CDR3aa: CSVEGGRVINNEQFF
CDR3nt: TGCAGCGTTGAAGGAGGGAGGGTGATTAATAATGAGCAGTTCTTC
d_gene: TRBD2
len: 15
abundance: .
j_gene: TRBJ2-1
v_gene: TRBV29-1

CDR3aa: CASSETGAHNEQFF
CDR3nt: TGTGCCAGCAGTGAGACAGGGGCCCACAATGAGCAGTTCTTC
d_gene: TRBD1
len: 14
abundance: .
j_gene: TRBJ2-1
v_gene: TRBV2

CDR3aa: CASSWPGQGCEKLFF
CDR3nt: TGTGCCAGCAGCTGGCCGGGACAGGGTTGTGAAAAACTGTTTTTT
d_gene: TRBD1
len: 15
abundance: .
j_gene: TRBJ1-4
v_gene: TRBV11-3

CDR3aa: CASSIQYGTVSGNTIYF
CDR3nt: TGTGCCAGTAGTATCCAGTATGGCACCGTCTCTGGAAACACCATATATTTT
d_gene: .
len: 17
abundance: .
j_gene: TRBJ1-3
v_gene: TRBV19

CDR3aa: CASTRDTLQPQHF
CDR3nt: TGTGCCAGCACCCGAGACACCCTTCAGCCCCAGCATTTT
d_gene: .
len: 13
abundance: .
j_gene: TRBJ1-5
v_gene: TRBV2

CDR3aa: CASSSPSRGLGTEAFF
CDR3nt: TGTGCCAGCAGCTCCCCGTCCCGGGGGCTGGGCACTGAAGCTTTCTTT
d_gene: .
len: 16
abundance: .
j_gene: TRBJ1-1
v_gene: TRBV28

CDR3aa: CAWSGTGPTDTQYF
CDR3nt: TGTGCCTGGAGTGGGACAGGGCCCACAGATACGCAGTATTTT
d_gene: TRBD1
len: 14
abundance: .
j_gene: TRBJ2-3
v_gene: TRBV30

CDR3aa: CASNPGQGFSSNYGYTF
CDR3nt: TGTGCCAGCAACCCCGGACAGGGCTTCTCTTCAAACTATGGCTACACCTTC
d_gene: TRBD1
len: 17
abundance: .
j_gene: TRBJ1-2
v_gene: TRBV11-2

CDR3aa: CASSIGGPGYEQYF
CDR3nt: TGTGCCAGTAGTATAGGGGGCCCGGGCTACGAGCAGTACTTC
d_gene: .
len: 14
abundance: .
j_gene: TRBJ2-7
v_gene: TRBV19

CDR3aa: CASRFEGRWQFSGNTIYF
CDR3nt: TGTGCCAGCCGATTCGAGGGGCGGTGGCAATTCTCTGGAAACACCATATATTTT
d_gene: .
len: 18
abundance: .
j_gene: TRBJ1-3
v_gene: TRBV11-2

CDR3aa: CAWSWISGNTIYF
CDR3nt: TGTGCCTGGAGTTGGATCTCTGGAAACACCATATATTTT
d_gene: .
len: 13
abundance: .
j_gene: TRBJ1-3
v_gene: TRBV30

CDR3aa: CASSPGGVPTDTQYF
CDR3nt: TGCGCCAGCAGCCCCGGGGGGGTACCGACAGATACGCAGTATTTT
d_gene: TRBD2
len: 15
abundance: .
j_gene: TRBJ2-3
v_gene: TRBV5-1

CDR3aa: CASSSEQGAVAEPQHF
CDR3nt: TGTGCCAGCAGCTCGGAACAGGGCGCCGTAGCAGAGCCCCAGCATTTT
d_gene: .
len: 16
abundance: once
j_gene: TRBJ1-5
v_gene: TRBV7-8

CDR3aa: CASSLWKGSALGEKLFF
CDR3nt: TGTGCCAGCAGTTTATGGAAAGGGTCTGCGCTTGGTGAAAAACTGTTTTTT
d_gene: .
len: 17
abundance: .
j_gene: TRBJ1-4
v_gene: TRBV28

CDR3aa: CASSLGGAGAAGSEQYF
CDR3nt: TGTGCCAGCAGCTTAGGAGGGGCCGGGGCCGCGGGGTCCGAGCAGTACTTC
d_gene: .
len: 17
abundance: .
j_gene: TRBJ2-7
v_gene: TRBV7-2

CDR3aa: CATSGPGAGYGYTF
CDR3nt: TGCGCCACCTCGGGCCCAGGGGCAGGCTATGGCTACACCTTC
d_gene: .
len: 14
abundance: .
j_gene: TRBJ1-2
v_gene: TRBV5-1

CDR3aa: CAWSPRQNQPQHF
CDR3nt: TGTGCCTGGAGTCCCAGGCAGAATCAGCCCCAGCATTTT
d_gene: .
len: 13
abundance: .
j_gene: TRBJ1-5
v_gene: TRBV30

CDR3aa: CASSLFTNGNTIYF
CDR3nt: TGTGCCAGCAGCTTGTTTACTAACGGAAACACCATATATTTT
d_gene: .
len: 14
abundance: .
j_gene: TRBJ1-3
v_gene: TRBV5-6

CDR3aa: CASSFDQSGEQYF
CDR3nt: TGTGCCAGCAGCTTCGACCAGTCAGGGGAGCAGTACTTC
d_gene: .
len: 13
abundance: .
j_gene: TRBJ2-7
v_gene: TRBV6-5

CDR3aa: CASSSPPGRVYTEAFF
CDR3nt: TGTGCCAGTAGTAGCCCTCCGGGACGGGTGTACACTGAAGCTTTCTTT
d_gene: .
len: 16
abundance: .
j_gene: TRBJ1-1
v_gene: TRBV19

CDR3aa: CASSHRDTEAFF
CDR3nt: TGTGCCAGCAGCCACAGGGACACTGAAGCTTTCTTT
d_gene: .
len: 12
abundance: .
j_gene: TRBJ1-1
v_gene: TRBV9

CDR3aa: CASSILGNTEAFF
CDR3nt: TGTGCCAGTAGTATATTGGGGAACACTGAAGCTTTCTTT
d_gene: .
len: 13
abundance: .
j_gene: TRBJ1-1
v_gene: TRBV19

CDR3aa: CASKGLNYGYTF
CDR3nt: TGCGCCAGCAAGGGACTTAACTATGGCTACACCTTC
d_gene: .
len: 12
abundance: .
j_gene: TRBJ1-2
v_gene: TRBV5-1

CDR3aa: CASSDRERGNTEAFF
CDR3nt: TGTGCCAGCAGTGACAGGGAGAGGGGGAACACTGAAGCTTTCTTT
d_gene: .
len: 15
abundance: .
j_gene: TRBJ1-1
v_gene: TRBV6-1

CDR3aa: CASSLSGEHQPQHF
CDR3nt: TGTGCCAGCAGTTTGTCGGGGGAACATCAGCCCCAGCATTTT
d_gene: .
len: 14
abundance: .
j_gene: TRBJ1-5
v_gene: TRBV28

CDR3aa: CASSSGRYEQYF
CDR3nt: TGTGCCAGCAGTTCCGGACGCTACGAGCAGTACTTC
d_gene: .
len: 12
abundance: .
j_gene: TRBJ2-7
v_gene: TRBV28

CDR3aa: CASSAPGEEGYGYTF
CDR3nt: TGTGCCAGCAGCGCTCCCGGGGAGGAGGGCTATGGCTACACCTTC
d_gene: .
len: 15
abundance: .
j_gene: TRBJ1-2
v_gene: TRBV9

CDR3aa: CASRMGGELFF
CDR3nt: TGTGCCAGCAGGATGGGCGGGGAGCTGTTTTTT
d_gene: .
len: 11
abundance: .
j_gene: TRBJ2-2
v_gene: TRBV2

CDR3aa: CASSSHGLSISTDTQYF
CDR3nt: TGTGCCAGCAGTTCACACGGACTTTCCATTAGCACAGATACGCAGTATTTT
d_gene: .
len: 17
abundance: .
j_gene: TRBJ2-3
v_gene: TRBV28

CDR3aa: CASSSQDGYTF
CDR3nt: TGTGCCAGCTCATCACAGGATGGCTACACCTTC
d_gene: .
len: 11
abundance: .
j_gene: TRBJ1-2
v_gene: TRBV18

CDR3aa: CAWGGGSGFLRNTIYF
CDR3nt: TGTGCCTGGGGTGGGGGGAGCGGTTTCCTTCGAAACACCATATATTTT
d_gene: .
len: 16
abundance: .
j_gene: TRBJ1-3
v_gene: TRBV30

CDR3aa: CASRVPRVSYEQYF
CDR3nt: TGTGCCAGCAGAGTCCCTAGGGTTTCTTACGAGCAGTACTTC
d_gene: .
len: 14
abundance: .
j_gene: TRBJ2-7
v_gene: TRBV2